These 19 T cell receptor beta chains originate from one sample sequenced in a study of beta chain features in type 1 diabetes. Reverse transcription of all isolated RNA meant that expressed TCRB transcripts were sequenced. Method: immunoSEQ multiplex PCR; TCRdb's copy keeps in-frame clones and lacks some. The sample includes 350,000 to 450,000 clones, over 12% seen only once; the top ten take approximately 0.02%. The sample taken for sequencing was naive CD4+ T cells from blood. These receptors were collected from a woman younger than 30 in good health.

The sample holds a few counts of this clone. The chain carries TRBV5-4 and TRBJ2-2; a weak D match, TRBD2 (5 bases). Trimming removed 4 bases from V and 6 bases from J, with 10 bases in between. The CDR3 contains 13 residues. Germline CDR1 and CDR2: SGHNT and YYREEE (reference sequence). CDR3 region: CASSRSSPGELFF. The CDR3 nucleotides are TGTGCCAGCAGCCGATCTAGCCCCGGGGAGCTGTTTTTT.

The V and J genes are TRBV21-1 and TRBJ2-6; the table calls TRBD2, which could not be checked here. TRBV21-1 is a recognized pseudogene. This CDR3 comprises 17 residues. CDR3 nucleotides: TGTGCCAGCAGCAAAGCTCTGGAGGGAACTGGGGCCAACGTCCTGACTTTC. Translated, it gives CASSKALEGTGANVLTF.

The chain uses TRBV5-4 and TRBJ2-7, with 8 nucleotides matching TRBD2. CDR3 size: 15 residues. V was clipped by 4 bases and J by 0 bases; unmatched bases: 6. Germline values: CDR1 SGHNT, CDR2 YYREEE (reference sequence). The CDR3 reads CASSPQGTSSYEQYF. DNA for the CDR3: TGTGCCAGCAGCCCCCAGGGGACTAGCTCCTACGAGCAGTACTTC.

This clone was detected a few times. The chain employs TRBV28 and TRBJ2-7; tentatively, D is TRBD1 (5 bases). The V gene's germline CDR1 is MDHEN and CDR2 SYDVKM. V lost 7 bases and J 5 bases, leaving 9 bases between the germline ends. This CDR3 has 11 residues. The CDR3 region is CASTDSNEQYF. The CDR3 DNA sequence: TGTGCCAGCACCGACAGCAACGAGCAGTACTTC.

This clone was seen only a few times. J is TRBJ2-2 and V is TRBV4-1; TRBD2 matches at 7 bases. V lost 1 base and J lost 2; bases outside the gene matches: 4. Germline CDR1 and CDR2: MGHRA and YSYEKL. This CDR3 has 16 amino acids. CDR3: CASSQVSSGNTGELFF. The CDR3 DNA reads TGCGCCAGCAGCCAAGTATCTAGCGGTAACACCGGGGAGCTGTTTTTT.

This clone has just a few counts. This sequence joins TRBV27 and TRBJ2-7; TRBD2 agrees at 8 bases. Germline loops: CDR1 MNHEY, CDR2 SMNVEV (reference sequence). V lost 2 bases to trimming and J lost 3 bases; unmatched junction nucleotides: 9. The CDR3 covers 16 residues. CDR3 protein: CASSLTGGRMNYEQYF. In DNA form, the CDR3 reads TGTGCCAGCAGTTTAACTGGCGGGAGGATGAACTACGAGCAGTACTTC.

This chain connects TRBV6-5 to TRBJ1-2; D is ambiguous. The CDR3 is made up of 12 amino acids. V gave up 6 bases and J gave up 2 bases, with 7 bases separating them. CDR1 MNHEY and CDR2 SVGAGI come from the germline V gene. The chain's CDR3 is CASRRQNYGYTF. CDR3 sequence (DNA): TGTGCCAGCAGGAGGCAGAACTATGGCTACACCTTC.

This clone was picked up a small number of times. The chain is built from TRBV25-1 and TRBJ2-1; 7 bases are a match to TRBD2. The CDR3 contains 13 residues. Germline trimming cut 3 bases from V and 16 bases from J; bases unmatched to any gene: 12. CDR1 and CDR2 from the germline V gene are MGHDK and SYGVNS. DNA of the CDR3: TGTGCCAGCAGTGATCCTTTTACGGGACTACAATTCTTC. This encodes CASSDPFTGLQFF.

The chain employs TRBV30 and TRBJ1-4, with D unclear. V shed 3 bases and J shed 10 bases, with 18 bases lying between them. Germline V gene sequence: CDR1 GTSNPN, CDR2 SVGIG (reference sequence). There are 14 residues in the CDR3. The CDR3 coding sequence is TGTGCCTGGAGCCGGAGCCGGGGAGGTGGAAAACTGTTTTTT. Amino acid sequence: CAWSRSRGGGKLFF.

This clone turned up a few times. The CDR3 is CASSLRGGWVETQYF. Here the CDR3 DNA reads TGTGCCAGCAGCTTAAGAGGGGGTTGGGTAGAGACCCAGTACTTC. The chain couples TRBV7-2 to TRBJ2-5; perhaps TRBD1 as D (6 bases). Germline V gene sequence: CDR1 SGHTA, CDR2 FQGNSA. Trimming cost V 2 bases and J 4 bases, with 14 bases left between them. There are 15 residues in the CDR3.

This clone was detected a few times. This rearrangement joins TRBV15 to TRBJ2-7, with 12 bases identical to TRBD2. The CDR3 length is 16 residues. The V and J ends lost 3 bases and 0 bases, in that order; junction bases with no gene match: 3. Germline CDR1 LNHNV, CDR2 YYDKDF (reference sequence). The CDR3 sequence: CATSRGLAGPSYEQYF. CDR3 in DNA: TGTGCCACCAGCAGGGGACTAGCGGGTCCCTCCTACGAGCAGTACTTC.

This clone was counted a few times. The rearrangement joins TRBV9 to TRBJ2-1; TRBD2 agrees at 8 bases. The germline V gene encodes CDR1 SGDLS and CDR2 YYNGEE. V dropped 0 bases and J dropped 4; count of bases not matched to a gene: 3. This CDR3 region has 15 residues. The CDR3 sequence is CASSVDSGMYNEQFF. The CDR3 nucleotides read TGTGCCAGCAGCGTAGATAGCGGGATGTACAATGAGCAGTTCTTC.

This chain uses TRBV27 with TRBJ1-3; D uncertain. There are 16 residues in the CDR3. Deletions cut 6 bases from V and 1 base from J, with 16 bases between. CDR1 is MNHEY and CDR2 is SMNVEV in the germline V gene (reference sequence). The CDR3 DNA follows: TGTGCCAGCAGGTCTGGGCTGTGGGCGTCTGGAAACACCATATATTTT. It encodes CASRSGLWASGNTIYF.

This chain uses TRBV19 with TRBJ2-1; 7 bases match TRBD2. The germline gives CDR1 LNHDA, CDR2 SQIVND (reference sequence). The J segment lost 10 bases and the V segment lost 1 base, leaving 13 bases of the junction unmatched. The CDR3 spans 16 residues. As DNA, the CDR3 is TGTGCCAGTAGTATAGCTCGAGGGAGGGGCGACGTCGAGCAGTTCTTC. The encoded protein is CASSIARGRGDVEQFF. Filled out from reference TRBV19 and TRBJ2-1, the complete variable domain reads DGGITQSPKYLFRKEGQNVTLSCEQNLNHDAMYWYRQDPGQGLRLIYYSQIVNDFQKGDIAEGYSVSREKKESFPLTVTSAQKNPTAFYLCASSIARGRGDVEQFFGPGTRLTVL.

In its sample, this clone was seen a few times. This chain joins TRBV6-1 and TRBJ2-5, with 8 bases identical to TRBD2. The CDR3 consists of 13 residues. In germline, CDR1 is MNHNS, CDR2 SASEGT. J gave up 7 bases and V 6 bases, and 7 bases lay outside the gene matches. CDR3 in DNA: TGTGCCAGCAGATCGACTAGCGAAAGGACCCAGTACTTC. Protein product: CASRSTSERTQYF.

This clone was picked up a small number of times. This rearrangement joins TRBV19 to TRBJ2-6; perhaps TRBD1 as D (5 bases). This CDR3 is built from 18 residues. Trimming pared 5 bases from V and 2 bases from J, leaving 19 bases between. CDR1 is LNHDA and CDR2 is SQIVND in the germline V gene (reference sequence). CDR3 nucleotides: TGTGCCAGTAGTGCTCCAGGGCACCCACAGCCTGGGGCCAACGTCCTGACTTTC. Its protein product is CASSAPGHPQPGANVLTF.

The rearrangement uses TRBV6-6 and TRBJ2-7; 11 nucleotides line up with TRBD1. This CDR3 comprises 16 residues. The germline CDR1 and CDR2 sequences are MNHNY and SVGAGI (reference sequence). The ends lost 8 bases at V and 3 bases at J; junction bases unmatched: 12. This CDR3 is CASEGDGTGGDYEQYF. CDR3 in DNA: TGTGCCAGCGAAGGAGACGGGACAGGGGGAGACTACGAGCAGTACTTC.

This clone was detected a few times. V and J are TRBV5-1 and TRBJ2-1, with TRBD1 matching 7 bases. The V gene's germline CDR1 is SGHRS and CDR2 YFSETQ. The CDR3 contains 15 residues. After removal of 4 bases from V and 0 bases from J, the junction contained 4 bases not matched to a gene. CDR3 region: CASSQGQLSYNEQFF. CDR3 nucleotides: TGCGCCAGCAGCCAGGGACAGCTCTCCTACAATGAGCAGTTCTTC. Full variable domain (outside the CDR3, taken from reference TRBV5-1 and TRBJ2-1): KAGVTQTPRYLIKTRGQQVTLSCSPISGHRSVSWYQQTPGQGLQFLFEYFSETQRNKGNFPGRFSGRQFSNSRSEMNVSTLELGDSALYLCASSQGQLSYNEQFFGPGTRLTVL.

V gene TRBV29-1 combines with J gene TRBJ2-7; maybe TRBD1 (6 bases). There are 13 residues in the CDR3. The germline V and J ends were trimmed by 3 bases and 4 bases, with 13 bases remaining between them. Germline V gene data show CDR1 as SQVTM and CDR2 as ANQGSEA. The CDR3 region is CSVEGQGKYEQYF. CDR3 bases: TGCAGCGTTGAGGGCCAGGGGAAGTACGAGCAGTACTTC.